This TCR beta chain was captured in a study of blood T cells in healthy people across ages. The study drew donors from healthy Caucasian individuals in Russia aged roughly 6 to 95. The authors ran a second PCR of about 7 to 11 cycles using a sample-barcoded 5' primer and a J-beta primer mix. Each cDNA molecule was tagged by a template-switch adaptor with 12 random nucleotides. MiXCR, run by TCRdb on the 5' RACE reads, gives a single entry per CDR3 protein. The data show 1.8 million or so distinct CDR3 sequences, approximately 40% seen once. CDR1 is LNHNV and CDR2 is YYDKDF in the germline V gene (reference sequence). Trimming cost V 1 base and J 4 bases, with 4 bases left between them. The CDR3 runs 12 residues.

Sequenced input: blood. This sequence originates from a human donor in good health. The chain combines TRBV15 with TRBJ1-1; D not resolved. The CDR3 coding sequence is TGTGCCACCAGCAGAGGTGGCACTGAAGCTTTCTTT. Amino acid sequence: CATSRGGTEAFF. Full variable domain (remainder filled in from reference TRBV15 and TRBJ1-1): DAMVIQNPRYQVTQFGKPVTLSCSQTLNHNVMYWYQQKSSQAPKLLFHYYDKDFNNEADTPDNFQSRRPNTSFCFLDIRSPGLGDTAMYLCATSRGGTEAFFGQGTRLTVV.